This T cell receptor (beta chain) came from a study of OX40 agonist ivuxolimab in advanced cancers. Looking at the study overall: Treatment of patients was with ivuxolimab, an agonistic anti-OX40 (CD134) antibody.

Study results and limitations: In general, CD8+ T cells held more expanded clones than CD4+ did, on average. Low normalized T-cell clonal expansion also characterized some of the nonresponders.

The CDR3 extends over 14 amino acids. Germline loops: CDR1 LNHNV, CDR2 YYDKDF (reference sequence). About this clone: Its antigen is not known.

Clones were read by immunoSEQ multiplex PCR, and TCRdb kept only the in-frame ones, dropping some. The table shows about 72,000 clones, with around 90% occurring only once. This clonotype was obtained from an adult with an advanced solid tumor such as melanoma, head and neck, liver or kidney cancer. The V gene is TRBV15, the J gene TRBJ2-5, with 8 positions matching TRBD1. The J call may be incorrect, as the DNA end agrees better with TRBJ2-7. Material: CD4+ or CD8+ T cells sorted from blood, obtained in a trial of the OX40 agonist ivuxolimab. The CDR3 region has the DNA TGTGCCACCAGCACCCCGGGACAGGACTACGAGCAGTACTTC. Its protein product is CATSTPGQDYEQYF.